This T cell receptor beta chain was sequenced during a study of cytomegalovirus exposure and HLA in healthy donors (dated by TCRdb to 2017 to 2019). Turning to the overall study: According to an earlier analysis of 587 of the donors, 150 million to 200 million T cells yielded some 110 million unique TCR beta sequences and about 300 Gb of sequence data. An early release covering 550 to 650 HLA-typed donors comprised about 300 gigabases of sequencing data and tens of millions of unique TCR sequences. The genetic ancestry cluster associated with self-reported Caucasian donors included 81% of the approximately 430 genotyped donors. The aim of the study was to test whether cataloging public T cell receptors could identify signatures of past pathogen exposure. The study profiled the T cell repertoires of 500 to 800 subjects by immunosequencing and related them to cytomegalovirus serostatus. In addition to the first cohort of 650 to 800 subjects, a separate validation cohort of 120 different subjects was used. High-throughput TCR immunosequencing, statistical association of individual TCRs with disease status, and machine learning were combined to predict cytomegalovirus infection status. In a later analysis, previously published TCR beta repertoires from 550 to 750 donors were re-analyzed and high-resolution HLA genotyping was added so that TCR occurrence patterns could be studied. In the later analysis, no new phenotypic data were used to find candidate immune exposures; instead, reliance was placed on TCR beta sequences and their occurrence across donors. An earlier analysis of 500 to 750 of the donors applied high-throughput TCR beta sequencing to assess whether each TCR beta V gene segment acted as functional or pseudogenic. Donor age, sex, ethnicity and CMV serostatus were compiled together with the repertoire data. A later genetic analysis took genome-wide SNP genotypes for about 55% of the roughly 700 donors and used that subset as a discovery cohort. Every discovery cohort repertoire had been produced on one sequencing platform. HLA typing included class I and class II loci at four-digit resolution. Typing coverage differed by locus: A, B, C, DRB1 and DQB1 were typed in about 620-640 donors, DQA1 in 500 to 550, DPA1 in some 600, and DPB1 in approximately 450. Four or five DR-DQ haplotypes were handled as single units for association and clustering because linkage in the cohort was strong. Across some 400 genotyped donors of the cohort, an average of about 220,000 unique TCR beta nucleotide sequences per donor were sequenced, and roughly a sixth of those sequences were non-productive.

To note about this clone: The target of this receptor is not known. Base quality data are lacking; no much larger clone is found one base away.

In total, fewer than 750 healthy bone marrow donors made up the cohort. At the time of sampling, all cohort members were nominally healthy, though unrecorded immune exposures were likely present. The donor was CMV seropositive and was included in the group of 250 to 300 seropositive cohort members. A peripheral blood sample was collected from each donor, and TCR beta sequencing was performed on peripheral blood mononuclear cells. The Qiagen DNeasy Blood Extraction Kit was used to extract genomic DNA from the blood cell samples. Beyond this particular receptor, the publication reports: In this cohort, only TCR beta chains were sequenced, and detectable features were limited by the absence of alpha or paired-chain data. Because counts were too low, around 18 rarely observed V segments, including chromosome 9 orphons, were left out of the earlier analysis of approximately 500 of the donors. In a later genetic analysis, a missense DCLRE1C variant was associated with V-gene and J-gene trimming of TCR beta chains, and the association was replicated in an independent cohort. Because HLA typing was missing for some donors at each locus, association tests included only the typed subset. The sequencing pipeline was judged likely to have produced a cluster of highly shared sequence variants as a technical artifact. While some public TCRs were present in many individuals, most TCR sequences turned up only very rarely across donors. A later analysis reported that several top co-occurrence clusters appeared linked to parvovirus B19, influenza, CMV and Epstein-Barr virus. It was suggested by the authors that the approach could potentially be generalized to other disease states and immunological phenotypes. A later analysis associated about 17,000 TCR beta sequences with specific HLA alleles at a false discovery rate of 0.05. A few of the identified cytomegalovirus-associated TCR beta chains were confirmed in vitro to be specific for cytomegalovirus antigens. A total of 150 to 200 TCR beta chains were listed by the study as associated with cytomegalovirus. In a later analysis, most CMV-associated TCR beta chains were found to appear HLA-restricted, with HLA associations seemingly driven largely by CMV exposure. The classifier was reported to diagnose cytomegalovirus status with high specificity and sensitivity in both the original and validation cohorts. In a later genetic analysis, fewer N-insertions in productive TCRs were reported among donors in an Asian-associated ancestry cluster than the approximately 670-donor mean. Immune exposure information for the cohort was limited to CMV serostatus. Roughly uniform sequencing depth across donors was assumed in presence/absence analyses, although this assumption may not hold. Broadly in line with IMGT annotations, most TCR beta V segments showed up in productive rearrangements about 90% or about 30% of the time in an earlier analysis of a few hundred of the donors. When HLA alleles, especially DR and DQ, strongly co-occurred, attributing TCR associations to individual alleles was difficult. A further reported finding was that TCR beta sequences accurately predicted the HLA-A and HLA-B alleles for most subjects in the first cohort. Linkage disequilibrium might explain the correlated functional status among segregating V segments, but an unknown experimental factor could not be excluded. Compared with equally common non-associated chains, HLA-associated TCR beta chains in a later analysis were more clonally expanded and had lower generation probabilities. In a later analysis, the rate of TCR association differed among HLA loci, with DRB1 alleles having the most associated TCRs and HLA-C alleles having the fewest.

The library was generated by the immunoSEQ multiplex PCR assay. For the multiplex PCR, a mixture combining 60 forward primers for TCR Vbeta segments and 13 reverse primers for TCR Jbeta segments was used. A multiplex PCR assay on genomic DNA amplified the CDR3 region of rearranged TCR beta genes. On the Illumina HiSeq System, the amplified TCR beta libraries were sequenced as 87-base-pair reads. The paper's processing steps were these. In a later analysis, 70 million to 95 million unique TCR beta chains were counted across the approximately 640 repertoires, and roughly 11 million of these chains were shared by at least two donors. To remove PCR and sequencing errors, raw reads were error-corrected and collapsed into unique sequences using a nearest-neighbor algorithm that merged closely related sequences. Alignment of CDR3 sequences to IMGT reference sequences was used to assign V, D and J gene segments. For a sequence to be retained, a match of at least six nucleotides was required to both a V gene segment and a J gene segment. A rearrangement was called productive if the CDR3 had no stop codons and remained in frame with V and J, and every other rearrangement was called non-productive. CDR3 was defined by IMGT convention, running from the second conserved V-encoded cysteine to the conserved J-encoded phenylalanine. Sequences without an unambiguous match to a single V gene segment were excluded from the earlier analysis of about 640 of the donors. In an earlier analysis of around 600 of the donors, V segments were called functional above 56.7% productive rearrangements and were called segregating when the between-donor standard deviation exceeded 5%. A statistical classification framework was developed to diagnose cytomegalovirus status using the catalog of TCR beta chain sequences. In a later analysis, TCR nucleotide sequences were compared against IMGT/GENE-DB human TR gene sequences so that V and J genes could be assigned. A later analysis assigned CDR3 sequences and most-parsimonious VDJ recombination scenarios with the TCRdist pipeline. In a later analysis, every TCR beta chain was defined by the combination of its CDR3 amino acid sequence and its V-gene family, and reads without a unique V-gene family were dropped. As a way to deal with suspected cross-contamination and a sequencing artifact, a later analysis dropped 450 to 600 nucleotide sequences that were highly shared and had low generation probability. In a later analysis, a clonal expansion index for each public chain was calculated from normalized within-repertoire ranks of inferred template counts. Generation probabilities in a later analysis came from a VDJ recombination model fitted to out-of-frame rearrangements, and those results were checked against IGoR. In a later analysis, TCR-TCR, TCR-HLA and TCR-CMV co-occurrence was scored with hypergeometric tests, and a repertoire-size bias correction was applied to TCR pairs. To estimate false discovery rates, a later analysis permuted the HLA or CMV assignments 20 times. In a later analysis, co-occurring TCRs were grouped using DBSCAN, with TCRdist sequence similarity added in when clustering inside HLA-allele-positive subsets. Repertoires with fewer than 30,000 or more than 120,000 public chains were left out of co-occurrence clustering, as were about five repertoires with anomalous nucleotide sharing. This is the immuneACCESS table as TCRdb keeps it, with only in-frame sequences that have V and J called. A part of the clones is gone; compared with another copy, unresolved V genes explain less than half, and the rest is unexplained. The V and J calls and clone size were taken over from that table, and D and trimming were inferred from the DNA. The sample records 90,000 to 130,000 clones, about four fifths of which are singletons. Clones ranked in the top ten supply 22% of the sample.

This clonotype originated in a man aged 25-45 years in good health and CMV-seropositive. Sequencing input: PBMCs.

The DNA sequence follows: TGTGCCAGCAGCACCCAGGGTTTCCATGAGCAGTTCTTC. Translated, it gives CASSTQGFHEQFF. The chain employs TRBV7-2 and TRBJ2-1, with TRBD1 as a weak D call on 5 bases. V drops 5 bases and J drops 8 bases, leaving 13 bases in between. Via the germline V gene, CDR1 is SGHTA and CDR2 FQGNSA. From its cysteine to its phenylalanine, the CDR3 spans 13 amino acids. This entry keeps only the CDR3 DNA: 39 bases, framed from base 1.